Below, 8 T cell receptor beta chains from the same sample are listed, as sequenced in a study of blood T cell repertoires in COVID-19. Clones were read by immunoSEQ multiplex PCR, and TCRdb kept only the in-frame ones, dropping some. The sample contains more than 65,000 clones, roughly 82% of which appear only once. Sequencing was performed on peripheral blood. All receptors derive from a human donor in a cohort sampled during active COVID-19.

The chain has TRBV14 and TRBJ1-2; TRBD1 matches 8 bases. The CDR3 extends over 13 amino acids. The germline gives CDR1 SGHDN, CDR2 FVKESK. V trimming: 3 bases; J trimming: 9 bases; junction bases outside the gene matches: 6. CDR3 loop: CASSQQQGGSYTF. In DNA form, the CDR3 reads TGTGCCAGCAGCCAGCAACAGGGGGGGAGCTACACCTTC.

The chain is built from TRBV30 and TRBJ1-2; D gene unclear. The CDR3 runs 14 residues. Germline V gene lookup returns CDR1 GTSNPN and CDR2 SVGIG (reference sequence). Trimming took off 0 bases at V and 8 bases at J, with 16 bases between the two ends. The CDR3, as DNA: TGTGCCTGGAGTGTAGAGGCGGGAGCGGGGGGCTACACCTTC. Translating it yields CAWSVEAGAGGYTF. The entire variable domain, with the rest obtained from reference TRBV30 and TRBJ1-2, is as follows: SQTIHQWPATLVQPVGSPLSLECTVEGTSNPNLYWYRQAAGRGLQLLFYSVGIGQISSEVPQNLSASRPQDRQFILSSKKLLLSDSGFYLCAWSVEAGAGGYTFGSGTRLTVV.

The chain uses TRBV6-5 and TRBJ1-2; D gene unclear. The CDR3 consists of 10 residues. V was shortened by 10 bases and J by 3 bases, with 6 bases between the two germline ends. Germline loops: CDR1 MNHEY, CDR2 SVGAGI. The DNA of the CDR3 is TGTGCCACTACAGACTATGGCTACACCTTC. This translates into CATTDYGYTF.

The V gene is TRBV7-9, the J gene TRBJ1-3; D perhaps matches TRBD1 (5 bases). V was pared by 0 bases and J by 2 bases, with 17 bases between. CDR3 size: 18 residues. Germline lookup yields CDR1 SEHNR and CDR2 FQNEAQ (reference sequence). CDR3 in DNA: TGTGCCAGCAGCTTAGCGTTTGGCAGGGTCAGTGCTGGAAACACCATATATTTT. It is translated as CASSLAFGRVSAGNTIYF. Complete variable domain (other parts from reference TRBV7-9 and TRBJ1-3): DTGVSQNPRHKITKRGQNVTFRCDPISEHNRLYWYRQTLGQGPEFLTYFQNEAQLEKSRLLSDRFSAERPKGSFSTLEIQRTEQGDSAMYLCASSLAFGRVSAGNTIYFGEGSWLTVV.

This rearrangement joins TRBV24-1 to TRBJ2-3, with 8 nucleotides matching TRBD2. This CDR3 has 13 residues. With 3 bases clipped from V and 12 bases from J, the junction kept 7 bases outside the gene matches. Germline V gives CDR1 KGHDR, CDR2 SFDVKD. The CDR3 is CATSDPDSGRQYF. CDR3 nucleotide sequence: TGTGCCACCAGTGATCCTGACAGCGGGAGACAGTATTTT.

As DNA, the CDR3 is TGCGCCAGCCGAGCGGGGGGAGATACGCAGTATTTT. As protein: CASRAGGDTQYF. This chain links TRBV5-1 with TRBJ2-3, with TRBD2 matching 9 bases. CDR1 and CDR2 (germline): SGHRS, YFSETQ. J lost 5 bases, V lost 7 bases, and 2 bases had no gene match. CDR3 length equals 12 residues.

Only a few counts were recorded for this clone. The chain joins TRBV6-6 to TRBJ2-1; D not certain. Deletions cut 0 bases from V and 4 bases from J, with 13 bases between. Per germline, CDR1 MNHNY and CDR2 SVGAGI (reference sequence). CDR3 length: 16 amino acids. The CDR3 coding sequence is TGTGCCAGCAGTTACTCGCCAAGCGCCATTTACAATGAGCAGTTCTTC. As protein: CASSYSPSAIYNEQFF.

The chain carries TRBV6-5 and TRBJ2-7, with TRBD1 matching 9 bases. After removal of 5 bases from V and 4 bases from J, the junction contained 6 bases not matched to a gene. CDR1 and CDR2 (germline): MNHEY, SVGAGI. This CDR3 region has 14 residues. CDR3 coding DNA: TGTGCCAGCAGTAACGAACAGGGGGCGTACGAGCAGTACTTC. Its protein is CASSNEQGAYEQYF.